The 20 T cell receptor beta chains given below trace back to one sample, sequenced in a study of early T cells in non-severe SARS-CoV-2 infection. One entry per CDR3 protein, called by TCRdb with MiXCR from the 5' RACE reads. The sample contains 60,000 to 75,000 distinct CDR3 sequences, approximately 10% of which appear only once. The sequenced material came from whole blood. The receptor source for this set is an adult who was a healthcare worker with PCR-confirmed SARS-CoV-2 infection or an uninfected control (not recorded which).

The chain has TRBV7-2 and TRBJ2-3; D is undetermined. This CDR3 has 13 amino acids. The V end lost 5 bases, the J end lost 0 bases, and 6 bases lay between the germline ends. CDR1 and CDR2 from the germline V gene are SGHTA and FQGNSA. Here the CDR3 DNA reads TGTGCCAGCAGCAAGCCTAGCACAGATACGCAGTATTTT. Translating gives CASSKPSTDTQYF. Variable domain in full (rest from reference TRBV7-2 and TRBJ2-3): GAGVSQSPSNKVTEKGKDVELRCDPISGHTALYWYRQSLGQGLEFLIYFQGNSAPDKSGLPSDRFSAERTGGSVSTLTIQRTQQEDSAVYLCASSKPSTDTQYFGPGTRLTVL.

This clonotype showed up just a few times. V and J are TRBV5-1 and TRBJ2-1, with TRBD1 matching 7 bases. The CDR3 sequence is 14 residues long. Germline V gene sequence: CDR1 SGHRS, CDR2 YFSETQ. The V and J ends lost 2 bases and 4 bases, in that order; junction bases with no gene match: 3. CDR3 protein: CASSFPGQYNEQFF. The DNA for the CDR3 is TGCGCCAGCAGCTTTCCGGGACAGTACAATGAGCAGTTCTTC.

This clonotype was recorded at least ten times. The rearrangement joins TRBV12-3 or TRBV12-4 to TRBJ2-4, with TRBD1 as a possible D gene (6 bases). This CDR3 contains 15 residues. Trimming cost V 6 bases and J 4 bases, with 16 bases left between them. In DNA, the CDR3 is TGTGCCAGCAGACTGGACAGCCAAAGTAAAAACATTCAGTACTTC. It codes for CASRLDSQSKNIQYF.

The rearrangement links TRBV7-2 to TRBJ1-2, with D perhaps TRBD1 (5 bases). The CDR3 totals 13 residues. V was cut by 1 base and J by 4 bases, with 7 bases left in between. CDR1 and CDR2 (germline): SGHTA, FQGNSA. CDR3 nucleotide sequence: TGTGCCAGCAGCTTAGACGGGGGCTATGGCTACACCTTC. It is translated as CASSLDGGYGYTF.

V usage is TRBV7-9 and J usage is TRBJ1-4, with D hard to call. The V end was cut by 2 bases, the J end by 8 bases, with 9 bases between. The CDR3 consists of 13 residues. The germline V gene has CDR1 SEHNR and CDR2 FQNEAQ (reference sequence). CDR3 sequence (DNA): TGTGCCAGCAGCTTAAGATTAGGGGAAAAACTGTTTTTT. Amino acids: CASSLRLGEKLFF.

The chain employs TRBV28 and TRBJ1-1; TRBD1 matches 8 bases. Germline V gene sequence: CDR1 MDHEN, CDR2 SYDVKM. CDR3 length: 15 residues. V dropped 6 bases and J dropped 4; count of bases not matched to a gene: 10. The CDR3 spells CASRQGQGGGTEAFF. In DNA, the CDR3 is TGTGCCAGCAGACAAGGACAGGGTGGCGGCACTGAAGCTTTCTTT.

This clonotype has more than one count but fewer than ten. The chain has TRBV12-3 or TRBV12-4 and TRBJ2-5, with no clear D. V lost 3 bases and J lost 1, with 9 bases in between. The CDR3 spans 14 residues. The CDR3, as DNA: TGTGCCAGCAGTTTTGCCCTCGCCCAAGAGACCCAGTACTTC. Its protein product is CASSFALAQETQYF.

V is TRBV5-1 and J is TRBJ2-7, with D possibly called TRBD1 or TRBD2 (5 bases each). CDR3 length: 15 amino acids. V lost 4 bases to trimming and J lost 2 bases, with 16 bases between them. CDR1 is SGHRS and CDR2 is YFSETQ in the germline V gene. The CDR3, as DNA: TGCGCCAGCAGCCCCCACACCGGGACGGCCTACGAGCAGTACTTC. This encodes CASSPHTGTAYEQYF.

This clonotype was seen more than once but under ten times. The V call is TRBV6-6, the J call TRBJ1-6; weak D call: TRBD1 (6 bases). The CDR3 is made up of 14 amino acids. V was shortened by 6 bases and J by 5 bases, with 11 bases between the two germline ends. Looked up from germline, CDR1 is MNHNY and CDR2 is SVGAGI (reference sequence). The CDR3 nucleotides are TGTGCCAGCAGGGGACAAGGCGATAATTCACCCCTCCACTTT. Translation gives CASRGQGDNSPLHF.

The chain has TRBV7-9 and TRBJ1-2; 9 positions agree with TRBD1. V was pared by 5 bases and J by 6 bases, with 4 bases of the junction left unmatched. Per the germline V gene, CDR1 is SEHNR and CDR2 is FQNEAQ (reference sequence). The CDR3 contains 13 residues. The CDR3 region is CASSMGQGNGYTF. In DNA, the CDR3 is TGTGCCAGCAGCATGGGACAGGGCAATGGCTACACCTTC.

This clonotype came up many times. The chain employs TRBV11-2 and TRBJ2-7, with a possible D match to TRBD1 (6 bases). The length of the CDR3 is 14 residues. Germline V lookup: CDR1 SGHAT, CDR2 FQNNGV. The germline V and J ends were trimmed by 1 base and 6 bases, with 13 bases remaining between them. Here the CDR3 reads CASSLAPRGSEQYF. As DNA, the CDR3 is TGTGCCAGCAGCTTAGCCCCAAGGGGGAGCGAGCAGTACTTC. The variable domain in full, with the rest retrieved from reference TRBV11-2 and TRBJ2-7, is EAGVAQSPRYKIIEKRQSVAFWCNPISGHATLYWYQQILGQGPKLLIQFQNNGVVDDSQLPKDRFSAERLKGVDSTLKIQPAKLEDSAVYLCASSLAPRGSEQYFGPGTRLTVT.

This clonotype was recorded many times. The V and J genes are TRBV6-4 and TRBJ2-3; 13 positions match TRBD2. This CDR3 has 15 amino acids. Germline V gene data show CDR1 as MRHNA and CDR2 as SNTAGT. After removal of 2 bases from V and 4 bases from J, the junction contained 0 bases not matched to a gene. The DNA for the CDR3 is TGTGCCAGCAGTGACACTAGCGGGGGGGCAGATACGCAGTATTTT. This encodes CASSDTSGGADTQYF.

This clonotype was seen repeatedly, ten times or more. The rearrangement joins TRBV19 to TRBJ2-2; D unclear. The CDR3 has 17 amino acids. Germline lookup yields CDR1 LNHDA and CDR2 SQIVND (reference sequence). Trimming shortened V by 5 bases and J by 7 bases, and 23 bases separated the two germline ends. The CDR3 region is CASSFPSVLYIGGELFF. CDR3 sequence (DNA): TGTGCCAGTAGTTTTCCGTCCGTTCTCTATATCGGCGGGGAGCTGTTTTTT.

The chain combines TRBV5-1 with TRBJ1-1; D is perhaps TRBD1 (5 bases). Germline assignment: CDR1 SGHRS and CDR2 YFSETQ. The CDR3 length is 13 residues. Deletions cut 5 bases from V and 0 bases from J, with 8 bases between. CDR3 nucleotides: TGCGCCAGCAGTGGGACGGTGAACACTGAAGCTTTCTTT. It specifies CASSGTVNTEAFF.

This chain links TRBV10-3 with TRBJ1-5; D remains unclear. The CDR3 length is 14 residues. Germline loops: CDR1 ENHRY, CDR2 SYGVKD. Trimming removed 8 bases at V and 0 bases at J, with 11 bases between. CDR3 sequence reads: CAIGRGNSNQPQHF. In DNA form, the CDR3 reads TGTGCCATCGGCAGAGGAAATAGCAATCAGCCCCAGCATTTT.

This clonotype was detected many times. V gene TRBV20-1 combines with J gene TRBJ2-3; D is ambiguous. The CDR3 extends over 14 amino acids. V gave up 3 bases and J gave up 4 bases, with 14 bases separating them. Per the germline V gene, CDR1 is DFQATT and CDR2 is SNEGSKA (reference sequence). CDR3 nucleotide sequence: TGCAGTGCTAGTACCGGTACCCGTCCAGATACGCAGTATTTT. It translates to CSASTGTRPDTQYF.

The chain's CDR3 is CASSVVTRANTEAFF. CDR3 coding DNA: TGCGCCAGCAGCGTGGTCACGAGAGCGAACACTGAAGCTTTCTTT. This sequence joins TRBV5-1 and TRBJ1-1; D remains ambiguous. CDR3 length: 15 amino acids. Trimming cost V 4 bases and J 1 base, with 14 bases left between them. The V gene's germline CDR1 is SGHRS and CDR2 YFSETQ.

The rearrangement joins TRBV12-3 or TRBV12-4 to TRBJ2-7, with 7 bases that match TRBD1. There are 14 residues in the CDR3. V shed 0 bases and J 6 bases; nucleotides not matched to a gene: 5. The CDR3 region has the DNA TGTGCCAGCAGTTTAGCCCTCACAGGGGCCGAGCAGTACTTC. It translates to CASSLALTGAEQYF.

This clonotype was recorded many times. V and J are TRBV5-1 and TRBJ1-1, with D perhaps matching TRBD1 (6 bases). Trimming left V 3 bases short and J 0 bases short, with 12 bases between. Germline V gene sequence: CDR1 SGHRS, CDR2 YFSETQ. The CDR3 consists of 15 residues. CDR3 sequence reads: CASSWRGLMNTEAFF. CDR3 sequence (DNA): TGCGCCAGCAGCTGGCGGGGGCTCATGAACACTGAAGCTTTCTTT.

This clonotype was counted ten times or more. The chain combines TRBV20-1 with TRBJ1-1; tentative D call: TRBD1 (5 bases). From germline, CDR1 is DFQATT and CDR2 SNEGSKA (reference sequence). The CDR3 covers 13 residues. Trimming took 4 bases from V and 3 from J, leaving 12 bases between them. The CDR3 sequence is CSANWGFYTEAFF. CDR3 DNA: TGCAGTGCTAATTGGGGGTTTTACACTGAAGCTTTCTTT.